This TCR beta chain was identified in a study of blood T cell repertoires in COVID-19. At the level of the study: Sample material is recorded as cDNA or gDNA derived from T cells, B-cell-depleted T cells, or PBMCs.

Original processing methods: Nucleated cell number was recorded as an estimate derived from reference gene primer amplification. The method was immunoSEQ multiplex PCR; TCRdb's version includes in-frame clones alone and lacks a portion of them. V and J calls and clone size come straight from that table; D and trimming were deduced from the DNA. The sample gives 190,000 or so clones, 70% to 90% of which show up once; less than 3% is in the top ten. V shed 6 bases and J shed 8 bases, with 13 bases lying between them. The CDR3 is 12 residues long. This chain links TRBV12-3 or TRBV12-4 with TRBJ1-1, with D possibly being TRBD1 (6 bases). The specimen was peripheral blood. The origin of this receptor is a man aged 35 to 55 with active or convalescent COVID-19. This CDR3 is CASRNRAREAFF. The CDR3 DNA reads TGTGCCAGCAGGAACAGGGCTCGGGAAGCTTTCTTT.